The TCR beta chain described here comes from a study of pediatric ulcerative colitis. Germline V gene data show CDR1 as MNHEY and CDR2 as SMNVEV (reference sequence). The V and J ends lost 2 bases and 1 base respectively, with 5 bases between them. There are 13 residues in the CDR3. Assay used: immunoSEQ multiplex PCR; TCRdb lists only in-frame clones, some missing. The data contain approximately 9,000 clones, approximately 88% of them singletons. Whole-study results and caveats: In rectum, acute severe colitis had expanded clones and less diversity. All ulcerative colitis patients, but no controls, carried a couple of rectal clonotypes.

Turning to this clone: Its target is not known.

Ulcerative colitis patients received no immunosuppressive medication before the diagnostic colonoscopy. Sequencing was done on a sample of blood. This chain connects TRBV27 to TRBJ1-1; D not resolved. The origin of this receptor is a girl aged 10-17 years with moderate ulcerative colitis. Here the CDR3 reads CASSLTRNTEAFF. CDR3 DNA sequence: TGTGCCAGCAGTTTAACGAGGAACACTGAAGCTTTCTTT.